Below, 32 T cell receptor beta chains from the same sample are listed, as sequenced in a study of blood T cell repertoires in COVID-19. Profiling relied on immunoSEQ multiplex PCR, and the TCRdb table lists in-frame clones only, not all of them. The sample has some 85,000 clones, 80% to 90% seen once. Input material: peripheral blood. These receptors were taken from a man aged 45-65 years with acute or convalescent COVID-19.

With respect to this clone: One end of the junction fails to match germline, which may point to a read error. The identical CDR3 is also encoded by other nucleotide sequences in the sample. The chain couples TRBV5-1 to TRBJ1-5; 8 bases line up with TRBD1. Germline values: CDR1 SGHRS, CDR2 YFSETQ. The CDR3 runs 15 residues. CDR3 bases: TGCGCCAGCAGCTCAGGGGGCCTTCTCAATCAGCCCCAGCACTTT. Encoded protein: CASSSGGLLNQPQHF.

This clone was detected only once. The chain uses TRBV7-9 and TRBJ2-1; weak D call: TRBD1 (6 bases). The germline V and J ends were trimmed by 7 bases and 1 base, with 17 bases remaining between them. The CDR3 covers 16 residues. Germline V gene sequence: CDR1 SEHNR, CDR2 FQNEAQ (reference sequence). DNA of the CDR3: TGTGCCAGCACCAGGATACAGGGTCGATCCTACAATGAGCAGTTCTTC. Its translation is CASTRIQGRSYNEQFF.

The chain uses TRBV28 and TRBJ1-1; D possibly corresponds to TRBD1 (5 bases). The CDR3 contains 14 residues. CDR1 and CDR2 from the germline V gene are MDHEN and SYDVKM. The V end lost 1 base, the J end lost 4 bases, and 10 bases lay between the germline ends. The CDR3 bases are TGTGCCAGCAGTTTATCAGGGTTGGGCACTGAAGCTTTCTTT. Encoded protein: CASSLSGLGTEAFF.

This clone has only a few counts. This chain uses TRBV6-2 or TRBV6-3 with TRBJ2-7; perhaps TRBD2 as D (6 bases). In germline, CDR1 is MNHEY, CDR2 SVGEGT. The CDR3 is 16 amino acids. V was trimmed by 0 bases and J by 0 bases, leaving 12 bases between them. The CDR3 protein is CASSYSGTAYSYEQYF. CDR3 in DNA: TGTGCCAGCAGTTACTCGGGGACTGCTTACTCCTACGAGCAGTACTTC.

As DNA, the CDR3 is TGTGCCAGCAGCGACAGGGACATAAGCACAGATACGCAGTATTTT. This encodes CASSDRDISTDTQYF. This rearrangement joins TRBV5-5 to TRBJ2-3; 7 bases match TRBD1. CDR3 length: 15 residues. Germline values: CDR1 SGHKS, CDR2 YYEKEE (reference sequence). With V trimmed by 4 bases and J by 0 bases, 5 bases remained unmatched.

The chain couples TRBV6-5 to TRBJ1-5; TRBD1 agrees at 8 bases. CDR1 is MNHEY and CDR2 is SVGAGI in the germline V gene. The CDR3 contains 14 residues. The V segment lost 6 bases and the J segment 4 bases; nucleotides outside the gene matches: 5. CDR3 nucleotide sequence: TGTGCCAGCAGACGGACAGGGCAGAATCAGCCCCAGCATTTT. This codes for CASRRTGQNQPQHF.

This clone has just one count. The chain joins TRBV18 to TRBJ2-2; 9 bases are shared with TRBD2. The CDR3 runs to 16 residues. V gave up 5 bases and J gave up 2 bases; unmatched junction bases: 6. Germline values: CDR1 KGHSH, CDR2 LQKENI. The CDR3 region is CASSTRTSVNTGELFF. The CDR3 DNA follows: TGTGCCAGCTCAACGCGGACTAGCGTAAACACCGGGGAGCTGTTTTTT. The full variable domain, in which reference TRBV18 and TRBJ2-2 provide the parts outside the CDR3, is NAGVMQNPRHLVRRRGQEARLRCSPMKGHSHVYWYRQLPEEGLKFMVYLQKENIIDESGMPKERFSAEFPKEGPSILRIQQVVRGDSAAYFCASSTRTSVNTGELFFGEGSRLTVL.

This sequence joins TRBV5-6 and TRBJ2-3; possibly TRBD2 for D (5 bases). The CDR3 has 11 residues. The V and J ends lost 6 bases and 5 bases respectively, with 7 bases between them. The V gene's germline CDR1 is SGHDT and CDR2 YYEEEE. The CDR3 loop is CASNRGDTQYF. The CDR3 DNA reads as TGTGCCAGCAACCGGGGAGATACGCAGTATTTT.

This sequence joins TRBV12-3 or TRBV12-4 and TRBJ1-2; D gene unclear. This CDR3 is 12 amino acids long. V lost 3 bases and J lost 4, with 6 bases in between. CDR3 residues: CASSLQAYGYTF. The CDR3 region has the DNA TGTGCCAGCAGTTTGCAGGCCTATGGCTACACCTTC.

The chain links TRBV24-1 to TRBJ2-4, with D perhaps matching TRBD2 (6 bases). V was pared by 6 bases and J by 8 bases, with 16 bases between. The CDR3 is 14 residues long. The germline CDR1 and CDR2 sequences are KGHDR and SFDVKD. DNA for the CDR3: TGTGCCACCAGTCCTCGGGGGTCCGGTCACATTCAGTACTTC. Translation gives CATSPRGSGHIQYF.

The chain couples TRBV28 to TRBJ2-3; 7 bases line up with TRBD2. The CDR3 length is 15 residues. Germline V gives CDR1 MDHEN, CDR2 SYDVKM. Trimming cost V 0 bases and J 4 bases; bases outside gene matches: 4. This CDR3 is CASSLWTSRSDTQYF. The CDR3 nucleotides read TGTGCCAGCAGTTTATGGACTAGCAGGTCAGATACGCAGTATTTT.

CDR3 amino acids: CASRLGQTNYGYTF. CDR3 sequence (DNA): TGTGCCAGCAGGCTGGGACAGACTAACTATGGCTACACCTTC. This sequence joins TRBV7-9 and TRBJ1-2, with 7 positions matching TRBD1. Germline CDR1 is SEHNR and CDR2 is FQNEAQ (reference sequence). The CDR3 runs to 14 residues. After removal of 6 bases from V and 0 bases from J, the junction contained 4 bases not matched to a gene.

CDR3 sequence (DNA): TGTGCCAGCAGCTTGGGACAGAAGACTCGCAATCAGCCCCAGCATTTT. Its translation is CASSLGQKTRNQPQHF. This chain joins TRBV5-8 and TRBJ1-5; TRBD1 is a possible D gene (5 bases). This CDR3 has 16 amino acids. Germline assignment: CDR1 SGHTS and CDR2 YDEGEE. With 0 bases removed from V and 2 bases from J, the gap between germline ends came to 12 bases.

The chain has TRBV30 and TRBJ1-2; D remains ambiguous. Trimming took off 0 bases at V and 5 bases at J, with 13 bases between the two ends. This CDR3 spans 14 amino acids. In germline, CDR1 is GTSNPN, CDR2 SVGIG (reference sequence). The CDR3 protein is CAWSVREGRYGYTF. The CDR3 DNA reads as TGTGCCTGGAGTGTAAGGGAGGGTCGGTATGGCTACACCTTC.

The chain combines TRBV11-2 with TRBJ2-3, with D tentatively TRBD2 (7 bases). Germline assignment: CDR1 SGHAT and CDR2 FQNNGV. This CDR3 contains 16 residues. Trimming removed 5 bases from V and 11 bases from J, with 26 bases in between. The CDR3 is CASSPESGRGGGKQYF. Written as DNA, the CDR3 is TGTGCCAGCAGCCCCGAAAGTGGTAGAGGGGGGGGAAAGCAGTATTTT. The full variable domain, with the rest looked up from reference TRBV11-2 and TRBJ2-3, is EAGVAQSPRYKIIEKRQSVAFWCNPISGHATLYWYQQILGQGPKLLIQFQNNGVVDDSQLPKDRFSAERLKGVDSTLKIQPAKLEDSAVYLCASSPESGRGGGKQYFGPGTRLTVL.

V gene TRBV6-6 combines with J gene TRBJ1-3, with unresolved D. Germline assignment: CDR1 MNHNY and CDR2 SVGAGI (reference sequence). This CDR3 contains 13 residues. Trimming stripped 2 bases from V and 4 bases from J, with 6 bases between. CDR3 protein: CASSYPGGNTIYF. CDR3 nucleotides: TGTGCCAGCAGTTACCCAGGAGGAAACACCATATATTTT.

V is TRBV10-3 and J is TRBJ1-4; D unresolved. The CDR3 contains 14 residues. Germline CDR1 ENHRY, CDR2 SYGVKD. The V and J ends lost 3 bases and 8 bases respectively, with 13 bases between them. CDR3 amino acids: CAISERESREKLFF. The CDR3 nucleotides read TGTGCCATCAGTGAACGGGAAAGTAGGGAAAAACTGTTTTTT.

The chain has TRBV29-1 and TRBJ1-1; D may be TRBD1 (5 bases). The CDR3 has 14 residues. Germline loops: CDR1 SQVTM, CDR2 ANQGSEA. With 4 bases removed from V and 1 base from J, the gap between germline ends came to 13 bases. CDR3 loop: CSVARASQNTEAFF. As DNA, the CDR3 is TGCAGCGTTGCCAGGGCATCTCAGAACACTGAAGCTTTCTTT.

The genes are TRBV19 and TRBJ1-2; 8 bases agree with TRBD1. With V trimmed by 5 bases and J by 6 bases, 8 bases remained unmatched. This CDR3 has 14 amino acids. The germline V gene encodes CDR1 LNHDA and CDR2 SQIVND (reference sequence). The CDR3 is CASSPRTGSDGYTF. CDR3 sequence (DNA): TGTGCCAGTAGTCCACGGACAGGGTCCGATGGCTACACCTTC.

This chain links TRBV6-1 with TRBJ1-5; D is unclear. CDR3 size: 13 residues. Germline-derived CDR1 and CDR2 are MNHNS and SASEGT. V was clipped by 3 bases and J by 11 bases, with 14 bases between them. The CDR3 loop reads CASSERVLRAQHF. CDR3 nucleotides: TGTGCCAGCAGTGAGCGGGTCTTAAGGGCCCAGCATTTT.

This sequence joins TRBV5-4 and TRBJ1-1, with a possible D match to TRBD1 (6 bases). Per the germline V gene, CDR1 is SGHNT and CDR2 is YYREEE (reference sequence). The CDR3 has 14 residues. The germline V and J ends were trimmed by 4 bases and 1 base, with 11 bases remaining between them. CDR3 in amino acids: CASSQGIGNTEAFF. CDR3 DNA: TGTGCCAGCAGCCAGGGGATTGGGAACACTGAAGCTTTCTTT.

The J gene is TRBJ1-5, the V gene TRBV30, with D possibly matching TRBD1 (5 bases). The germline V gene has CDR1 GTSNPN and CDR2 SVGIG (reference sequence). This CDR3 region has 14 residues. Trimming pared 3 bases from V and 9 bases from J, leaving 18 bases between. CDR3 residues: CAWRAGRGITPQHF. As DNA, the CDR3 is TGTGCCTGGAGGGCGGGACGGGGGATTACGCCCCAGCATTTT.

The V gene is TRBV10-3, the J gene TRBJ2-5; D might be TRBD2 (6 bases). The germline gives CDR1 ENHRY, CDR2 SYGVKD. CDR3 length: 15 amino acids. Trimming shortened V by 0 bases and J by 6 bases, and 14 bases separated the two germline ends. The CDR3 spells CAISESNGGVQTQYF. The CDR3 DNA follows: TGTGCCATCAGTGAGTCGAACGGCGGGGTACAGACCCAGTACTTC.

The chain combines TRBV6-5 with TRBJ2-5; TRBD1 matches 9 bases. Germline loops: CDR1 MNHEY, CDR2 SVGAGI. The CDR3 extends over 15 amino acids. With V trimmed by 6 bases and J by 6 bases, 11 bases remained unmatched. This CDR3 reads CASRTGGEGRKTQYF. The CDR3, as DNA: TGTGCCAGCAGGACAGGGGGGGAGGGTCGGAAGACCCAGTACTTC.

This chain uses TRBV20-1 with TRBJ1-4, with D hard to call. Germline CDR1 DFQATT, CDR2 SNEGSKA (reference sequence). The CDR3 sequence is 15 residues long. Trimming cost V 3 bases and J 8 bases, with 19 bases left between them. The CDR3 reads CSASIGSGPREKLFF. CDR3 in DNA: TGCAGTGCTAGTATTGGCTCAGGTCCCCGGGAAAAACTGTTTTTT.

The chain employs TRBV12-3 or TRBV12-4 and TRBJ1-2, with 9 nucleotides matching TRBD1. Germline trimming cut 6 bases from V and 1 base from J; bases unmatched to any gene: 0. The CDR3 has 13 residues. CDR3 residues: CASRDRGNYGYTF. CDR3 DNA sequence: TGTGCCAGCAGGGACAGGGGTAACTATGGCTACACCTTC.

V is TRBV7-8 and J is TRBJ2-2, with TRBD2 matching over 10 bases. The CDR3 consists of 16 residues. Germline V gene sequence: CDR1 SGHVS, CDR2 FQNEAQ. V lost 2 bases and J lost 5; bases outside the gene matches: 5. The DNA of the CDR3 is TGTGCCAGCAGCTTACCTAGCGGGGGAGGGACCGGGGAGCTGTTTTTT. It translates to CASSLPSGGGTGELFF.

This sequence joins TRBV5-6 and TRBJ1-2; 8 nucleotides line up with TRBD1. The junction had 3 bases not matched to a gene; V was cut back by 0 bases and J by 8 bases. Germline V gene sequence: CDR1 SGHDT, CDR2 YYEEEE. This CDR3 is 13 amino acids long. CDR3 sequence reads: CASSLGQGQGYTF. In DNA, the CDR3 is TGTGCCAGCAGCTTGGGACAGGGGCAAGGCTACACCTTC.

The chain joins TRBV10-2 to TRBJ2-1; 12 positions match TRBD1. This CDR3 spans 15 amino acids. V was clipped by 6 bases and J by 9 bases; unmatched bases: 9. Germline V gene lookup returns CDR1 WSHSY and CDR2 SAAADI. The CDR3 coding sequence is TGCGCCAGCAGAGCTCGGGACAGGGGGCGCGGTGAGCAGTTCTTC. Protein sequence: CASRARDRGRGEQFF.

The V gene is TRBV19, the J gene TRBJ1-4, with no clear D. CDR1 is LNHDA and CDR2 is SQIVND in the germline V gene (reference sequence). This CDR3 spans 13 amino acids. V was cut by 3 bases and J by 5 bases, with 7 bases left in between. For the CDR3, the DNA is TGTGCCAGTAGTATGAGGTGGAATGAAAAACTGTTTTTT. Translated, it gives CASSMRWNEKLFF. Variable domain in full (rest from reference TRBV19 and TRBJ1-4): DGGITQSPKYLFRKEGQNVTLSCEQNLNHDAMYWYRQDPGQGLRLIYYSQIVNDFQKGDIAEGYSVSREKKESFPLTVTSAQKNPTAFYLCASSMRWNEKLFFGSGTQLSVL.

This chain links TRBV15 with TRBJ2-5; perhaps TRBD2 as D (6 bases). This CDR3 spans 15 amino acids. V shed 3 bases and J shed 5 bases, with 16 bases lying between them. CDR1 is LNHNV, CDR2 YYDKDF, per germline (reference sequence). CDR3 DNA sequence: TGTGCCACCAGCAGTGCCGGGAGCAACGCGGAGACCCAGTACTTC. Translating gives CATSSAGSNAETQYF. Full variable domain (missing parts from reference TRBV15 and TRBJ2-5): DAMVIQNPRYQVTQFGKPVTLSCSQTLNHNVMYWYQQKSSQAPKLLFHYYDKDFNNEADTPDNFQSRRPNTSFCFLDIRSPGLGDTAMYLCATSSAGSNAETQYFGPGTRLLVL.

V and J are TRBV5-8 and TRBJ2-1, with no clear D. This CDR3 spans 15 amino acids. V was clipped by 0 bases and J by 7 bases, with 14 bases between them. From germline, CDR1 is SGHTS and CDR2 YDEGEE. The CDR3 sequence: CASSLGTTSLNEQFF. The CDR3 region has the DNA TGTGCCAGCAGCTTGGGTACCACAAGTCTGAATGAGCAGTTCTTC.